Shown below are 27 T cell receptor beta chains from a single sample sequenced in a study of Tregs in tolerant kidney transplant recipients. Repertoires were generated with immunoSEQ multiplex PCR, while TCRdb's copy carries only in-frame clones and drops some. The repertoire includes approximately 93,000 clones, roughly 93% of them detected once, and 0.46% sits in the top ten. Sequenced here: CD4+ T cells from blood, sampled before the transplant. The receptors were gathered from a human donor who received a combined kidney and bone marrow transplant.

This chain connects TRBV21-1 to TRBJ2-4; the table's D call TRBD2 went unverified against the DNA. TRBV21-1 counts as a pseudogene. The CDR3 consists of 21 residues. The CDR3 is CASSTGLAGGSMCGAKNIQYF. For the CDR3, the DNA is TGTGCCAGCAGCACTGGACTAGCGGGAGGGTCGATGTGTGGAGCCAAAAACATTCAGTACTTC.

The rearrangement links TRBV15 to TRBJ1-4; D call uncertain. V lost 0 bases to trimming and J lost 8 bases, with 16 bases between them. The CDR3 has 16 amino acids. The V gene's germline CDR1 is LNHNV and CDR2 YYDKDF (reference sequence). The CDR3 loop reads CATSREPRLPWEKLFF. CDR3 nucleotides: TGTGCCACCAGCAGAGAGCCCAGACTGCCGTGGGAAAAACTGTTTTTT.

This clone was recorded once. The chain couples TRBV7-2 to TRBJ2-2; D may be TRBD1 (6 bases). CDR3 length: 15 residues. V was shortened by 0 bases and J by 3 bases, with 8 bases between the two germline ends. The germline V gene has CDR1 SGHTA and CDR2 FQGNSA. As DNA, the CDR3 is TGTGCCAGCAGCTTAGCAGGGGGTTACACCGGGGAGCTGTTTTTT. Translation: CASSLAGGYTGELFF. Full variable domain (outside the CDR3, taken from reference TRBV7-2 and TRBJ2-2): GAGVSQSPSNKVTEKGKDVELRCDPISGHTALYWYRQSLGQGLEFLIYFQGNSAPDKSGLPSDRFSAERTGGSVSTLTIQRTQQEDSAVYLCASSLAGGYTGELFFGEGSRLTVL.

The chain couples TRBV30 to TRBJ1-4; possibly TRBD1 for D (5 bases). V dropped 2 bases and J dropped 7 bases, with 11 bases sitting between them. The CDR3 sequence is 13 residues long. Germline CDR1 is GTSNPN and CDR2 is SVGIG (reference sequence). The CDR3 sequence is CAWSLGLVEKLFF. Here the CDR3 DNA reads TGTGCCTGGAGTTTGGGACTGGTTGAAAAACTGTTTTTT.

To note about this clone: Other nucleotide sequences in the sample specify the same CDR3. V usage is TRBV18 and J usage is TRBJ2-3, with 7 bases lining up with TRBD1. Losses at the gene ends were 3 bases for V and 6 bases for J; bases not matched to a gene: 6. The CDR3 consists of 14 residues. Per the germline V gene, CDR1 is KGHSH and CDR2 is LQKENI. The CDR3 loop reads CASSPSTGPDTQYF. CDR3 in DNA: TGTGCCAGCTCACCGTCGACAGGGCCCGATACGCAGTATTTT.

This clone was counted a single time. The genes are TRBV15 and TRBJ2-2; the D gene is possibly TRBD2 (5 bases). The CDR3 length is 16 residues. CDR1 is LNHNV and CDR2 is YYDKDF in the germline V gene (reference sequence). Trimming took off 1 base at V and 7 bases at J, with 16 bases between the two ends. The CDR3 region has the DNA TGTGCCACCAGCAGAGCTCGGTTGGGAGACGGCGGGGAGCTGTTTTTT. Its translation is CATSRARLGDGGELFF. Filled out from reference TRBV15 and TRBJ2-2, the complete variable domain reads DAMVIQNPRYQVTQFGKPVTLSCSQTLNHNVMYWYQQKSSQAPKLLFHYYDKDFNNEADTPDNFQSRRPNTSFCFLDIRSPGLGDTAMYLCATSRARLGDGGELFFGEGSRLTVL.

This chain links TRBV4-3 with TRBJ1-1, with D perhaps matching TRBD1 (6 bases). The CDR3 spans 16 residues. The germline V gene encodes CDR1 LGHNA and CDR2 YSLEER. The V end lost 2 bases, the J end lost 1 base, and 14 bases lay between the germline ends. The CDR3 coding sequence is TGCGCCAGCAGCCAATTAGGTACAGGGCCGAACACTGAAGCTTTCTTT. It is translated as CASSQLGTGPNTEAFF.

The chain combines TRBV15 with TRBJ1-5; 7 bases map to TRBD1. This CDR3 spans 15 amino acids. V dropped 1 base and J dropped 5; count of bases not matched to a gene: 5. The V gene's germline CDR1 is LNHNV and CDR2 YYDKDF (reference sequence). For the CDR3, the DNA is TGTGCCACCAGCAGAGGGACAGGCGGGGATCAGCCCCAGCATTTT. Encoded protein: CATSRGTGGDQPQHF. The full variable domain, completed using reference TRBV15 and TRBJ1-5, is DAMVIQNPRYQVTQFGKPVTLSCSQTLNHNVMYWYQQKSSQAPKLLFHYYDKDFNNEADTPDNFQSRRPNTSFCFLDIRSPGLGDTAMYLCATSRGTGGDQPQHFGDGTRLSIL.

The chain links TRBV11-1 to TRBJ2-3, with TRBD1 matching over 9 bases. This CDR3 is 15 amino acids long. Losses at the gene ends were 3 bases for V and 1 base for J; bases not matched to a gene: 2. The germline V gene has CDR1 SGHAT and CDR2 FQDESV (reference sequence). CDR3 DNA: TGTGCCAGCAGCTTTAGACAGGGGGGCACAGATACGCAGTATTTT. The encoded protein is CASSFRQGGTDTQYF.

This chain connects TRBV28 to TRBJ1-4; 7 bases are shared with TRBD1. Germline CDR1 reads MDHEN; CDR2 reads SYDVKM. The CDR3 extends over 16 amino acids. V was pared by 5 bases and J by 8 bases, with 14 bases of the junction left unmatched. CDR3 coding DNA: TGTGCCAGCAGTGGCGCTGGGACAGCGAAAAAAGAAAAACTGTTTTTT. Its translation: CASSGAGTAKKEKLFF.

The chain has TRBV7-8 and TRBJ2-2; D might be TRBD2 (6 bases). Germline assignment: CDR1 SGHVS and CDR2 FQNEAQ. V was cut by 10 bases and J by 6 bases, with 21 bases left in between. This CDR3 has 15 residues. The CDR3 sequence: CAIGLRGTGAGELFF. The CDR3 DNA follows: TGTGCCATCGGATTGCGGGGTACTGGGGCCGGGGAGCTGTTTTTT.

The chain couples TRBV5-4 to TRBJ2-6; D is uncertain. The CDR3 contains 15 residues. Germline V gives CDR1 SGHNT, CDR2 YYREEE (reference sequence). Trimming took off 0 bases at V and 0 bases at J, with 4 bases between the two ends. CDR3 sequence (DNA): TGTGCCAGCAGCTTGGGACACTCTGGGGCCAACGTCCTGACTTTC. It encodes CASSLGHSGANVLTF.

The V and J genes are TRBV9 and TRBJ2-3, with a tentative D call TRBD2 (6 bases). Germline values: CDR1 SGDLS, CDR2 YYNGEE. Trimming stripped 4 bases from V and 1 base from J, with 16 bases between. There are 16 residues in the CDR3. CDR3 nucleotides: TGTGCCAGCAGCCCCCGTCGACTAGGGGGCACAGATACGCAGTATTTT. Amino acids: CASSPRRLGGTDTQYF.

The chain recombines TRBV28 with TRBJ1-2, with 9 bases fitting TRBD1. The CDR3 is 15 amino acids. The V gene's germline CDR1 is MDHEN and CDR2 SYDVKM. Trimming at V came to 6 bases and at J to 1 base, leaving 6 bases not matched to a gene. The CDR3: CASSPWDRVNYGYTF. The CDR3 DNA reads TGTGCCAGCAGCCCCTGGGACAGGGTTAACTATGGCTACACCTTC.

The CDR3, as DNA: TGTGCCAGCAGCGTTTCTGGTGGGGGCTTTAGGGTGAACACTGAAGCTTTCTTT. As protein: CASSVSGGGFRVNTEAFF. The rearrangement links TRBV5-5 to TRBJ1-1; D perhaps matches TRBD1 (6 bases). CDR1 and CDR2 (germline): SGHKS, YYEKEE (reference sequence). V gave up 4 bases and J gave up 0 bases, with 22 bases separating them. This CDR3 contains 18 residues.

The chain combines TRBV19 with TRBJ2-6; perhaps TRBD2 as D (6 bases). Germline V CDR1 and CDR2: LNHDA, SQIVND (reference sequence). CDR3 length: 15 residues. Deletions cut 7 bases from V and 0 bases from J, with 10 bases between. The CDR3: CASMSGGSGANVLTF. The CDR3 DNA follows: TGTGCCAGTATGTCCGGGGGCTCTGGGGCCAACGTCCTGACTTTC.

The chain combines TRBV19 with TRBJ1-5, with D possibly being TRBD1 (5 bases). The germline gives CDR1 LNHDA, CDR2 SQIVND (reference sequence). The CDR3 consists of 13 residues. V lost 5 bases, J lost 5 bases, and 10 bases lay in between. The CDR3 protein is CASSRDRDQPQHF. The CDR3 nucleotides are TGTGCCAGTAGTCGAGACAGAGATCAGCCCCAGCATTTT.

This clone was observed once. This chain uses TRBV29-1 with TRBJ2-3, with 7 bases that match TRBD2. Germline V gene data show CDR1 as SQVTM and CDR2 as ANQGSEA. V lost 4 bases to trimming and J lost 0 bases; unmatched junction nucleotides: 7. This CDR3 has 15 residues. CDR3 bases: TGCAGCGTTGCGGGACTACCCACAAGCACAGATACGCAGTATTTT. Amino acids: CSVAGLPTSTDTQYF.

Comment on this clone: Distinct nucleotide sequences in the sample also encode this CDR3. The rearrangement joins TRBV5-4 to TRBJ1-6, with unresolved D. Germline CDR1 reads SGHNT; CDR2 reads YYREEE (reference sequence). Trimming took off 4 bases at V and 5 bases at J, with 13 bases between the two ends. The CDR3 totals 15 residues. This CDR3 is CASSREPGNNSPLHF. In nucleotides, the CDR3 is TGTGCCAGCAGCCGAGAGCCGGGAAATAATTCACCCCTCCACTTT.

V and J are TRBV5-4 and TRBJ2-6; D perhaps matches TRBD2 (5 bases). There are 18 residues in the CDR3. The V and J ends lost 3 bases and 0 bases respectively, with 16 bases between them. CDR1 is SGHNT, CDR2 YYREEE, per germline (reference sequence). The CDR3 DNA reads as TGTGCCAGCAGCTCATCACCGGGAATCAGCTCTGGGGCCAACGTCCTGACTTTC. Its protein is CASSSSPGISSGANVLTF.

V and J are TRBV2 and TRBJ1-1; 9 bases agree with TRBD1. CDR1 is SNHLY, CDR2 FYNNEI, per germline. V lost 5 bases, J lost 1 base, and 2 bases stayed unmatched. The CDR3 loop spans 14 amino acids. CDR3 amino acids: CASSLQGANTEAFF. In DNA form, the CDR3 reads TGTGCCAGCAGTCTACAGGGGGCGAACACTGAAGCTTTCTTT.

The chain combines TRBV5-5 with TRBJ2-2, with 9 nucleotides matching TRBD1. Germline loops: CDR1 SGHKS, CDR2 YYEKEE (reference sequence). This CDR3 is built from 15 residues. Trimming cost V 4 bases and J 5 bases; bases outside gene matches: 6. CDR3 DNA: TGTGCCAGCAGCGAAAGGACAGGGGTGACCGGGGAGCTGTTTTTT. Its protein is CASSERTGVTGELFF. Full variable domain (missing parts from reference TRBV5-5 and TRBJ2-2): DAGVTQSPTHLIKTRGQQVTLRCSPISGHKSVSWYQQVLGQGPQFIFQYYEKEERGRGNFPDRFSARQFPNYSSELNVNALLLGDSALYLCASSERTGVTGELFFGEGSRLTVL.

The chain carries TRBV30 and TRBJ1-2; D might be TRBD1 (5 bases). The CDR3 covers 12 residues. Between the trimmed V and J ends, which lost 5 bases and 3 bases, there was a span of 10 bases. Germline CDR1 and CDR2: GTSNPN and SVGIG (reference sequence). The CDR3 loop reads CAWGRQYYGYTF. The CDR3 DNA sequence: TGTGCCTGGGGCCGACAGTACTATGGCTACACCTTC.

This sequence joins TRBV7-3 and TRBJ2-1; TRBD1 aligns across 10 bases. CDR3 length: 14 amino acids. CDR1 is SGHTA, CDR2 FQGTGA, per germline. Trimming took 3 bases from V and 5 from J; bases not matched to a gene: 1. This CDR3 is CASSLGQGNNEQFF. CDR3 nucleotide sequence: TGTGCCAGCAGCTTGGGACAGGGGAACAATGAGCAGTTCTTC.

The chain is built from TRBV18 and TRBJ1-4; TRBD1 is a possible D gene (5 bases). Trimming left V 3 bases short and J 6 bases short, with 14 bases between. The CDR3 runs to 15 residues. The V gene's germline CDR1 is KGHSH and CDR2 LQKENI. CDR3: CASSPVKGLDEKLFF. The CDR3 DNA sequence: TGTGCCAGCTCACCGGTAAAGGGGCTAGATGAAAAACTGTTTTTT.

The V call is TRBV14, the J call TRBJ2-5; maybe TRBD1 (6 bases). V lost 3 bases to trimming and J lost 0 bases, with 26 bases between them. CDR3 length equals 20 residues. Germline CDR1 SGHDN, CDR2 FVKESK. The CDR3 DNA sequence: TGTGCCAGCAGCCACAAAGGGTTCGGTGGGGGCTTATCCTACCAAGAGACCCAGTACTTC. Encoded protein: CASSHKGFGGGLSYQETQYF.

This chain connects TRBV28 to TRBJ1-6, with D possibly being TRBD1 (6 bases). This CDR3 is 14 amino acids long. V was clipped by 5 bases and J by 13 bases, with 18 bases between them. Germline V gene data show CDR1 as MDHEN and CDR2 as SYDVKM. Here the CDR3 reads CASSRTVLSSPLHF. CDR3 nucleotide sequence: TGTGCCAGCAGTCGGACAGTCCTTTCAAGTCCCCTCCACTTT.